This TCR beta chain was identified during a study of vaccination effects on CD4 cells after COVID-19. Clones were read by immunoSEQ multiplex PCR, and TCRdb kept only the in-frame ones, dropping some. The sample has about 73,000 clones, around 78% seen once. Within the ViraFEST assay, antigen-specific CD4+ T cells underwent expansion with viral peptide pools prior to sequencing. Cultured cells yielded isolated CD4+ T cells after less than 11 days. Previously uninfected by SARS-CoV-2, the vaccine recipients also showed negative nucleocapsid antibodies. The authors exchanged half the medium for IL-2 medium on days 3 and 7. Per germline, CDR1 MNHNY and CDR2 SVGAGI (reference sequence). This CDR3 contains 16 residues. The trim removed 6 bases at V and 2 bases at J, leaving 10 bases unmatched. Notes on this clone: Its antigen is unidentified.

The input for sequencing was CD4+ T cells from PBMCs cultured with SARS-CoV-2 spike peptides, taken before COVID-19 vaccination. This sequence joins TRBV6-6 and TRBJ2-1, with 7 bases fitting TRBD1. This sequence originates from a human donor who received a COVID-19 vaccine. In nucleotides, the CDR3 is TGTGCCAGCAGCCCGTATCACAGGGGAACCTACAATGAGCAGTTCTTC. Protein product: CASSPYHRGTYNEQFF.